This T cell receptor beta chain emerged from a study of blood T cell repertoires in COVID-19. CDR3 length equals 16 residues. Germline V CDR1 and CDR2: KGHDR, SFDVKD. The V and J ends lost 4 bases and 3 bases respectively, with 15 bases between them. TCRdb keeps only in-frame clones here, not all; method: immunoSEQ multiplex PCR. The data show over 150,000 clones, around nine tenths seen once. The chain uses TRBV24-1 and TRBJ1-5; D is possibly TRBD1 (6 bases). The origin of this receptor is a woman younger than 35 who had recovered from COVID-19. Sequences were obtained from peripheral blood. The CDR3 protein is CATSDPSRGSNQPQHF. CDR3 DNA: TGTGCCACCAGTGACCCGTCCAGGGGATCCAATCAGCCCCAGCATTTT.